This T cell receptor beta chain was profiled in a study of T cell responses to AZD1222 COVID-19 vaccine. General study findings and limits: Unmutated variant regions are reportedly the target of nearly half of TCRs that are spike-specific.

CDR3 size: 16 residues. Trimming pared 6 bases from V and 0 bases from J, leaving 15 bases between. Looked up from germline, CDR1 is MDHEN and CDR2 is SYDVKM. As for this clone: Its antigen is unidentified.

The protocol was immunoSEQ multiplex PCR, while the TCRdb copy is restricted to in-frame clones and leaves out a portion. The table shows 120,000 to 150,000 clones, with 85% to 90% occurring only once. This sample comprised peripheral blood, obtained on day 0 of AZD1222 vaccination. V usage is TRBV28 and J usage is TRBJ1-5; TRBD1 is a possible D gene (6 bases). This receptor was obtained from an adult in good health. The CDR3 DNA reads TGTGCCAGCAGCCCCGGGGGGGCGCGTAGCAATCAGCCCCAGCATTTT. This codes for CASSPGGARSNQPQHF.